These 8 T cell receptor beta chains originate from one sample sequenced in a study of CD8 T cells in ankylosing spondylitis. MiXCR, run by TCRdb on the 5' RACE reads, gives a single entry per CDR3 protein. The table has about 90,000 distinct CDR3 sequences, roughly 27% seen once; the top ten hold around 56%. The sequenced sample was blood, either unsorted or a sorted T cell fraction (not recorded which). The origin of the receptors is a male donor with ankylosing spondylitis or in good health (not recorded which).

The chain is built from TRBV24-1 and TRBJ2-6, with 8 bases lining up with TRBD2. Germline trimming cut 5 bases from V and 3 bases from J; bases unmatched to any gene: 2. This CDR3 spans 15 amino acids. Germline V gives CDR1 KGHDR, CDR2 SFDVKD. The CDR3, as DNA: TGTGCCACCAGTGGCGGGGGGTATGGGGCCAACGTCCTGACTTTC. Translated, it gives CATSGGGYGANVLTF.

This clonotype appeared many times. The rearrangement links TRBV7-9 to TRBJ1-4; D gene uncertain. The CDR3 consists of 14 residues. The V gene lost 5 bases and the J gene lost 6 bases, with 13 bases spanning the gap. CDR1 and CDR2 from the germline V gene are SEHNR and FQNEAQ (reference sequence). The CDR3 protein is CASSERVSDEKLFF. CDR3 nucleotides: TGTGCCAGCAGCGAGAGGGTGTCAGATGAAAAACTGTTTTTT.

CDR3 bases: TGTGCCACAGCCCTAGGGACAGGGGCACATGGCTACACCTTC. As protein: CATALGTGAHGYTF. V and J are TRBV10-3 and TRBJ1-2, with 10 bases fitting TRBD1. The CDR3 extends over 14 amino acids. CDR1 is ENHRY and CDR2 is SYGVKD in the germline V gene. J lost 6 bases, V lost 10 bases, and 11 bases had no gene match.

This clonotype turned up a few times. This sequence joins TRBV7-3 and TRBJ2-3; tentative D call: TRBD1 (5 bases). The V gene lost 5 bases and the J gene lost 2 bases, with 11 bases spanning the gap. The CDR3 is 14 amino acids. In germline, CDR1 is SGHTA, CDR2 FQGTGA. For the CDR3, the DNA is TGTGCCAGCAGCAGACGACAGTACACAGATACGCAGTATTTT. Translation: CASSRRQYTDTQYF.

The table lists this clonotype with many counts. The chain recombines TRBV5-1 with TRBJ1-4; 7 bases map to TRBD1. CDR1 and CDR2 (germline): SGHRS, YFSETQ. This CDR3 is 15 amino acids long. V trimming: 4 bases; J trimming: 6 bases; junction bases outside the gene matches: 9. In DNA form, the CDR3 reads TGCGCCAGCAGCGGGACCGGGACAGTGGATGAAAAACTGTTTTTT. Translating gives CASSGTGTVDEKLFF.

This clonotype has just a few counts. The CDR3 DNA reads TGCAGTGCTAGCGGACAGGTGATCAATGAGCAGTTCTTC. It specifies CSASGQVINEQFF. V is TRBV20-1 and J is TRBJ2-1; TRBD1 aligns across 7 bases. Germline trimming cut 3 bases from V and 6 bases from J; bases unmatched to any gene: 5. The CDR3 length is 13 residues. CDR1 is DFQATT, CDR2 SNEGSKA, per germline (reference sequence).

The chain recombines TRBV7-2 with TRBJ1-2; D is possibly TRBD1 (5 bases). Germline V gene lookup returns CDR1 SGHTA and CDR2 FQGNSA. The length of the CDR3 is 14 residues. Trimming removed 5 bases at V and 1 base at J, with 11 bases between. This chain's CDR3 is CASSLDSINYGYTF. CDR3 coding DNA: TGTGCCAGCAGCCTAGACAGCATTAACTATGGCTACACCTTC. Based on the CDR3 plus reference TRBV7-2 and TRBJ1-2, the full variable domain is GAGVSQSPSNKVTEKGKDVELRCDPISGHTALYWYRQSLGQGLEFLIYFQGNSAPDKSGLPSDRFSAERTGGSVSTLTIQRTQQEDSAVYLCASSLDSINYGYTFGSGTRLTVV.

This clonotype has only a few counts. Written as DNA, the CDR3 is TGTGCCAGCAGTTTCGGGGGCACAGATACGCAGTATTTT. It is translated as CASSFGGTDTQYF. The V gene is TRBV27, the J gene TRBJ2-3; tentatively, D is TRBD2 (5 bases). V lost 3 bases and J lost 1, with 5 bases in between. The germline V gene encodes CDR1 MNHEY and CDR2 SMNVEV (reference sequence). There are 13 residues in the CDR3.